This T cell receptor (beta chain) was found in a study of T cell responses to AZD1222 COVID-19 vaccine. Study conclusions and caveats: Among the donors, most were white British and more were female, and clonal diversity was possibly underestimated. Only 6 or 7 people who got AZD1222 tested seropositive at baseline. None of the repertoires were sampled until the peak T cell response had passed.

Generated by immunoSEQ multiplex PCR, the TCRdb table keeps only in-frame clones and is missing some. The data contain 150,000 or so clones, roughly 90% of them singletons. The CDR3 has 17 residues. J gave up 3 bases and V 5 bases, and 8 bases lay outside the gene matches. CDR1 and CDR2 (germline): MRHNA, SNTAGT. About this clone itself: The antigen remains undetermined.

The chain employs TRBV6-4 and TRBJ2-3; TRBD2 matches at 13 bases. The clonotype was recovered from an adult in good health. Sequenced here: peripheral blood, sampled on day 0 of MenACWY control vaccination. For the CDR3, the DNA is TGTGCCAGCAGTTCCCGTCGACTAGCGGGGGGTACAGATACGCAGTATTTT. Protein sequence: CASSSRRLAGGTDTQYF.